This T cell receptor beta chain was profiled in a study of Graves' ophthalmopathy and Graves' hyperthyroidism. Overall study context: Peripheral blood was gathered at the point of initial diagnosis, before any treatment started.

Overall study results and limits: Ophthalmopathy progression cases were predicted by the model with 70% to 71% sensitivity and more than 72% specificity.

Ophthalmopathy in the donors was of moderate-to-severe activity, with CAS ≥3, NOSPECS ≥4 and duration under 3 months. V lost 6 bases and J 2 bases, leaving 11 bases between the germline ends. Germline V CDR1 and CDR2: SQVTM, ANQGSEA. The CDR3 length is 12 residues. This clonotype showed up many times. The antigen remains unidentified. CDR3 regions of TCR beta were amplified from RNA transcripts. First-round RT-PCR employed HTBI primers, with a second-round multiplex PCR after it. TCRdb passed the multiplex PCR reads through MiXCR, listing each CDR3 protein once. Of some 750,000 distinct CDR3 sequences listed, roughly two fifths were seen once; the top ten hold about 40%.

The chain links TRBV29-1 to TRBJ2-7; D is uncertain. The sample comprised peripheral blood. The receptor was isolated from an adult man with Graves' ophthalmopathy. In nucleotides, the CDR3 is TGCAGCGTCAAGACAAGCCCCTACGAGCAGTACTTC. Translating it yields CSVKTSPYEQYF.